This paragraph covers one T cell receptor (beta chain) sequence. The sample comes from a study of blood T cell repertoires in COVID-19. About the study: COVID-19 samples, acute and convalescent, were from the United States, Italy and Spain. In each case, the material was cDNA or gDNA derived from T cells, B-cell-depleted T cells, or PBMCs.

As originally analysed: The assay estimated nucleated cells by amplifying reference gene primers. Generated by immunoSEQ multiplex PCR, the TCRdb table keeps only in-frame clones and is missing some. V and J calls plus clone size are reproduced from that table; the DNA served to infer D and trimming. The table includes some 700,000 clones, about 90% detected once. The CDR3 consists of 15 residues. Germline CDR1 is KGHDR and CDR2 is SFDVKD. V lost 4 bases, J lost 2 bases, and 10 bases lay in between. V and J are TRBV24-1 and TRBJ1-4; perhaps TRBD1 as D (5 bases). The sequence was obtained from a woman under 30 with acute or convalescent COVID-19. Sequencing input: peripheral blood. The CDR3 DNA reads as TGTGCCACCAGTGACCCCCGGGGGACTAATGAAAAACTGTTTTTT. Protein product: CATSDPRGTNEKLFF.